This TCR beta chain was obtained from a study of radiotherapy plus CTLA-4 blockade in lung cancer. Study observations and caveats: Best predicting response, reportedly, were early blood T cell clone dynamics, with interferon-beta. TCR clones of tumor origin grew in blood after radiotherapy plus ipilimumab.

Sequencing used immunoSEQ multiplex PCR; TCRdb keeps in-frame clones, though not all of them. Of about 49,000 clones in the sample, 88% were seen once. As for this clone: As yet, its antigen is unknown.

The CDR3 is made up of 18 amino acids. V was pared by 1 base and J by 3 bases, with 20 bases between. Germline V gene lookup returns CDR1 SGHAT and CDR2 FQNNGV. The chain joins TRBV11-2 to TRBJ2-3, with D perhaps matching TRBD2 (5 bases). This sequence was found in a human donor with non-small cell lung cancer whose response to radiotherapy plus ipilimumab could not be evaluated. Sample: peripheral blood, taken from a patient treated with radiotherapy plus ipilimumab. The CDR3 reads CASSLVGGRGYLTDTQYF. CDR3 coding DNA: TGTGCCAGCAGCTTAGTAGGAGGTCGCGGGTACCTAACAGATACGCAGTATTTT.